This TCR beta chain derives from a study of identical twins (dated by TCRdb to between 2015 and 2016). Background on the whole study: The study deep-sequenced TCR alpha and beta repertoires from monozygotic twins, unrelated adults of various ages and cord blood to test whether fetal clonotypes persist. To rule out contamination, replicate twin experiments were performed at different times with different library preparation protocols. The paper as a whole reports these results and caveats: The excess sharing between twins in beta out-of-frame sequences was weaker because fewer shared sequences reduced the signal-to-noise ratio. Out-of-frame TCR alpha sequences shared between twins showed an excess of low generation-probability sequences compared with coincidental sharing between unrelated individuals. Out-of-frame TCR alpha sharing in monozygotic twins was systematically underestimated by recombination models, whereas sharing between unrelated individuals was in agreement with the recombination models. Invariant T cells such as MAIT and iNKT could partly confound zero-insertion analyses, though diverse VJ usage argued against this for most clonotypes. Fewer insertions were carried by abundant cord blood beta clonotypes, a similar but weaker trend appeared in young adult naive repertoires, and no such trend appeared in memory repertoires. Because the same donors could not be followed over many years, the conclusions depended on cross-sectional statistical analysis.

This clonotype has just a few counts. The antigen it binds to is not known. Base qualities are missing; no much larger clone stands one base away. All donors were healthy Caucasians. Three unrelated non-twin adults were also sequenced: a male aged 18 to 30, a male aged 50 to 59 and a female aged 50 to 59. Using Miltenyi CD45RO+ enrichment and human naive T-cell isolation kits, memory (CD45RO+) and naive T cells were isolated from PBMC. Library generation was performed with 5' RACE. The instrument was an Illumina HiSeq 2000. Template switching added a universal primer binding site, and the final cDNA carried a unique molecular identifier that allowed TCR cDNA molecules to be counted accurately. Specific primers in the conserved constant-segment region were used to synthesize first-strand cDNA for TCR alpha and beta chains. To control for contamination, each cDNA library was double barcoded with a SMART-Mk sample barcode plus Illumina barcodes. TruSeq adapter sequences along with Illumina sample barcodes were introduced in two successive PCR steps. The Illumina HiSeq platform was used with custom primers to sequence TCR alpha and beta cDNA libraries. The original methods were these. MiGEC processed the raw reads to extract unique molecular identifiers, while MiXCR was used to determine the CDR3 positions. Recombination models were inferred per individual with the repgenHMM and IGoR tools using an EM algorithm. Shared clonotypes were analyzed with the tcR package in R, and sharing was normalized by the product of cloneset sizes. To study raw recombination without the effects of thymic and clonal selection, out-of-frame nonproductive sequences were analyzed. TCRdb reprocessed the public reads (quality trimming at Q25 with fastp, clone calling with MiXCR) and kept in-frame beta chains. Rows are unified per CDR3 protein, each entry keeping the most common DNA and genes. TCRdb, rather than the study authors, made the V and J calls. A total of a few hundred thousand distinct CDR3 sequences appear in this sample, roughly 9% of them only once. The top ten clonotypes cover approximately 8.9% of the sample.

Material for sequencing was naive T cells sorted from blood. The meaning of the sample's cell subset or site label: cells isolated with a human naive T-cell isolation kit. This TCR was recovered from a woman between 50 and 59 years old in good health.

The sequenced DNA: TGTGCCAGCTCACCACTGGCAGCAAACAATGAGCAGTTCTTC. The resulting protein is CASSPLAANNEQFF. Recombination connected TRBV18 to TRBJ2-1; the D gene cannot be resolved reliably. CDR1 and CDR2 are drawn from the germline V gene: KGHSH, LQKENI. From the cysteine through the phenylalanine, the CDR3 covers 14 amino acids. The only DNA kept is the CDR3, 42 bases in frame from the first base. V and J are truncated by 1 base and 5 bases respectively, leaving an intervening sequence of 9 bases. The entire variable domain, with the stretches around the CDR3 drawn from the reference TRBV18 and TRBJ2-1 proteins, is NAGVMQNPRHLVRRRGQEARLRCSPMKGHSHVYWYRQLPEEGLKFMVYLQKENIIDESGMPKERFSAEFPKEGPSILRIQQVVRGDSAAYFCASSPLAANNEQFFGPGTRLTVL.